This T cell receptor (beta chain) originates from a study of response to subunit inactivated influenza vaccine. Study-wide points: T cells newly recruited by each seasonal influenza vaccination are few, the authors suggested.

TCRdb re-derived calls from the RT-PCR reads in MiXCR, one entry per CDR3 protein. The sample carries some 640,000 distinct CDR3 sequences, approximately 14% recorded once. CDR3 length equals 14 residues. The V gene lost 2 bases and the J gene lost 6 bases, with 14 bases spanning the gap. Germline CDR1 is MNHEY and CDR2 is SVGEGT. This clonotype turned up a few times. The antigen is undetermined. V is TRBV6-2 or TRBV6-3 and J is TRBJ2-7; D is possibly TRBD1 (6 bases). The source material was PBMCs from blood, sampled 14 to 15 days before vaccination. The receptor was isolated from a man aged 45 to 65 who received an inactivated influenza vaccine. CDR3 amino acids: CASSYAQQGSEQYF. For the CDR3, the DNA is TGTGCCAGCAGTTACGCACAACAGGGTTCCGAGCAGTACTTC.